This TCR beta chain derives from a study of regulatory T cells in long-lasting Graves disease. The time point here: newly diagnosed GD, antithyroid drugs for less than 3 months. After RNA was extracted from PBMCs, the TCR library was made from it. Notes on the study in general: Thyroid tissue went unexamined; only peripheral blood was analyzed.

In regard to this clonotype: Its antigen is as yet unknown.

Both iRepertoire HTBI primers and Arm-PCR of CDR3 regions were used to build the TCR beta libraries. TCRdb itself ran the multiplex PCR reads through MiXCR, one entry per CDR3 protein. The table has around 420,000 distinct CDR3 sequences, roughly a sixth seen once. V was pared by 0 bases and J by 6 bases, with 11 bases between. The CDR3 sequence is 15 residues long. Germline loops: CDR1 MGHRA, CDR2 YSYEKL. The sequence was collected from a female donor with Graves disease. The V call is TRBV4-1, the J call TRBJ2-2, with a weak D call TRBD2 (6 bases). Sequenced here: peripheral blood mononuclear cells (PBMCs), sampled at new diagnosis, from a patient treated with antithyroid drugs. The CDR3 bases are TGCGCCAGCAGCCAAGAACCAGCGGGTCCCGGGGAGCTGTTTTTT. Its protein is CASSQEPAGPGELFF.